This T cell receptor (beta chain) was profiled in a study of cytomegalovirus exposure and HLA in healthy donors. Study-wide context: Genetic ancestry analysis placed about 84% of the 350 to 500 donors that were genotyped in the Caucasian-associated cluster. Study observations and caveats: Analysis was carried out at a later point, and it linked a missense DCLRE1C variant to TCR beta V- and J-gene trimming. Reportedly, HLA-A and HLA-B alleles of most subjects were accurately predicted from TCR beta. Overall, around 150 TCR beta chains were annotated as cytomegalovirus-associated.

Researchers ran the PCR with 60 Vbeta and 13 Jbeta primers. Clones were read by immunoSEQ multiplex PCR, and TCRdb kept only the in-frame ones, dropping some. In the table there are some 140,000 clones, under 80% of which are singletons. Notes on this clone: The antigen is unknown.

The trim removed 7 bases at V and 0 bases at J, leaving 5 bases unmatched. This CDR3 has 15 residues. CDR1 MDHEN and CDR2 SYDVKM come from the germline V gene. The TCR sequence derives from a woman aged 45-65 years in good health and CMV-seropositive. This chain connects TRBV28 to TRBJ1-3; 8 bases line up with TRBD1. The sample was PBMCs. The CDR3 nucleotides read TGTGCCAGCACTGGACAGGGTTTCTCTGGAAACACCATATATTTT. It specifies CASTGQGFSGNTIYF.